The clone carrying this T cell receptor beta chain turned up a few times. The antigen is not known. The source of the sample is a study of T cells after yellow fever vaccination. UMIs were added to TCR cDNA along with a universal primer site when it was made by 5'RACE template switching. TCRdb analysed the 5' RACE reads with MiXCR anew, one entry per CDR3 protein. The sample includes around 610,000 distinct CDR3 sequences, approximately 12% of them seen just once. General study results and limits: Overlap between CD4 and CD8 compartments was detected for a small share of clonotypes.

V shed 0 bases and J 3 bases; nucleotides not matched to a gene: 10. The CDR3 runs to 16 residues. Germline V lookup: CDR1 DFQATT, CDR2 SNEGSKA (reference sequence). The sequence was collected from a man aged 25 to 45 who received the YFV17D yellow fever vaccine. This material consisted of PBMCs, taken on the day of the yellow fever booster vaccination. The gene calls are TRBV20-1 and TRBJ1-1; TRBD1 matches 7 bases. CDR3 protein: CSARDTRQGGYTEAFF. Here the CDR3 DNA reads TGCAGTGCTAGAGACACCAGACAGGGTGGGTACACTGAAGCTTTCTTT.